Below, one T cell receptor (beta chain) is given with its context. Measured with immunoSEQ multiplex PCR; TCRdb has only the in-frame clones, and not every one. This table holds hundreds of thousands of clones, 88% found once. The sample is drawn from a study of shared T cell receptors in the human thymus. Germline loops: CDR1 MGHRA, CDR2 YSYEKL. The CDR3 is 17 amino acids. Losses at the gene ends were 3 bases for V and 6 bases for J; bases not matched to a gene: 14. The same sample was also used in a study of human thymus T cells. That work states: Unrelated people showed highly overlapping thymic repertoires, related research reported.

This receptor was taken from a boy in the first two years of life with a congenital heart defect. V and J are TRBV4-1 and TRBJ1-1; TRBD1 aligns across 9 bases. The sequenced material came from thymocytes. The CDR3 region is CASSQPYPGTGRAEAFF. As DNA, the CDR3 is TGCGCCAGCAGCCAGCCCTACCCCGGGACAGGGAGAGCTGAAGCTTTCTTT.